This T cell receptor beta chain was identified during a study of blood T cell repertoires in COVID-19 (dated by TCRdb to the early 2020s). General notes on the study: Collaborator samples came from the United States, Italy and Spain and covered acute and convalescent phases of COVID-19. The material from the prospective study consisted of cDNA or gDNA derived from T cells, B-cell-depleted T cells, or PBMCs. Deeply sampled blood TCRbeta repertoires from subjects exposed to, actively infected with, or recovered from COVID-19 were included in the dataset. The repertoires were made available in a free public database intended to serve as a resource for research on the immune response to SARS-CoV-2. Samples were obtained from the ongoing ImmuneRACE study (first 160 participants) and from 1,200 or so subjects provided by 6 global collaborators. Nearly every sample came with metadata listing a de-identified subject ID, COVID-19 status, age in years and sex. Where available, HLA class I and class II types were taken from metadata supplied by the sample provider and were not determined by assay-based typing. The investigation overall reported the following: Clinical and demographic metadata were provided uncurated, with the amount varying by source and participant.

Participants in the prospective study were enrolled through a virtual design, were aged about 18 to 90 years, and lived in under 25 United States geographic areas. In the prospective study, participants were assigned to cohorts based on the clinical history participants reported in a screening survey and a study questionnaire. Recovered participants in ImmuneRACE Cohort 3 were defined by two consecutive negative NP/OP PCR tests, clearance by a healthcare professional, or resolution of symptoms. In the prospective study, mobile phlebotomists collected whole blood, serum and a nasopharyngeal or oropharyngeal swab from each participant. Prospective study participants could optionally give additional blood draws and questionnaires over a roughly 2-month period. Before DNA extraction, blood samples from the prospective study were shipped at room temperature or frozen. With regard to this clone: Its cognate antigen has yet to be identified. The record has no base qualities; no much larger clone is one base away.

TCRbeta CDR3 regions were amplified from genomic DNA by means of the immunoSEQ Assay, a bias-controlled multiplex PCR. Regarding the original processing steps: The number of nucleated cells in each sample was estimated from the amplification of reference gene primers within the assay. Sequence reads were collapsed and filtered to measure the absolute abundance of every unique TCRbeta CDR3 rearrangement. For each sample, productive Simpson clonality was calculated as the square root of Simpson's diversity index across productive rearrangements. TCRdb holds this immuneACCESS table with in-frame rearrangements only. Some clones are missing; in checked studies, unresolved V genes explain under half, and the rest has no known cause. V and J calls plus clone size are reproduced from that table; the DNA served to infer D and trimming. For this sample the table gives 150,000 to 200,000 clones, of which 75% to 85% were detected only once. Clones ranked in the top ten supply roughly 15% of the sample.

The origin of this receptor is a man aged 45-65 years who had recovered from COVID-19. The sequenced material came from PBMCs or T cells enriched from blood (not recorded which).

The sequenced DNA: TGTGCCAGCTCACCCCTTCAAGAGACCCAGTACTTC. Its protein product is CASSPLQETQYF. The rearranged chain carries TRBV18 and TRBJ2-5, with an unclear D gene assignment. The CDR3 covers 12 residues, taking in both the cysteine and the phenylalanine. CDR3 DNA is the only sequence kept; it has 36 bases, read in frame from the first base. V loses 3 bases, J loses 2 bases, and the germline ends lie 4 bases apart. CDR1 KGHSH and CDR2 LQKENI were looked up in the germline V gene.